The present T cell receptor beta chain was sequenced within a study of T cell changes during pregnancy in multiple sclerosis. Germline V gene data show CDR1 as GTSNPN and CDR2 as SVGIG (reference sequence). CDR3 size: 12 residues. Trimming stripped 1 base from V and 5 bases from J, with 9 bases between. Assay used: immunoSEQ multiplex PCR; TCRdb lists only in-frame clones, some missing. The repertoire holds more than 55,000 clones, around nine tenths seen once, with 2.2% in the top ten. The rearrangement uses TRBV30 and TRBJ2-7; D remains unclear. The sequences come from peripheral blood, collected in the first trimester of pregnancy. The receptor was derived from a female donor in good health, enrolled as a control in a pregnancy study. CDR3 coding DNA: TGTGCCTGGAGTGGAGGAGAACACGAGCAGTACTTC. Its translation is CAWSGGEHEQYF.